These 30 T cell receptor beta chains came from one sample sequenced in a study of T cells in localized non-small cell lung cancer. Method: immunoSEQ multiplex PCR; TCRdb's copy keeps in-frame clones and lacks some. The sample has 40,000 to 55,000 clones; around 80% are singletons. The sample consisted of PBMCs, taken before any cancer treatment. These TCRs come from a woman aged 35-70 years with stage II lung adenocarcinoma.

This chain links TRBV14 with TRBJ1-1; D gene ambiguous. This CDR3 has 14 residues. V lost 0 bases, J lost 3 bases, and 8 bases lay in between. The germline V gene has CDR1 SGHDN and CDR2 FVKESK. The CDR3, as DNA: TGTGCCAGCAGCCAAGATCGATGGGACACTGAAGCTTTCTTT. It translates to CASSQDRWDTEAFF.

This chain uses TRBV10-3 with TRBJ2-2; D is perhaps TRBD1 or TRBD2 (5 bases each). Looked up from germline, CDR1 is ENHRY and CDR2 is SYGVKD. The CDR3 covers 14 residues. Trimming cost V 10 bases and J 4 bases, with 16 bases left between them. CDR3 loop: CAKSRDLSTGELFF. The DNA for the CDR3 is TGTGCCAAAAGCCGGGACCTCTCCACCGGGGAGCTGTTTTTT.

The chain links TRBV14 to TRBJ2-3; possibly TRBD2 for D (6 bases). V was clipped by 5 bases and J by 1 base, with 10 bases between them. The V gene's germline CDR1 is SGHDN and CDR2 FVKESK. The length of the CDR3 is 14 residues. CDR3 loop: CASSWGVGTDTQYF. The CDR3 coding sequence is TGTGCCAGCAGCTGGGGGGTCGGCACAGATACGCAGTATTTT.

The J gene is TRBJ2-3, the V gene TRBV11-3; 8 positions match TRBD2. This CDR3 contains 14 residues. J was trimmed by 4 bases and V by 4 bases; bases with no gene match: 4. Looked up from germline, CDR1 is SGHNT and CDR2 is YENEEA. DNA of the CDR3: TGTGCCAGCAGCTCGGGAGGGGTCGCAGATACGCAGTATTTT. Protein: CASSSGGVADTQYF.

CDR3 residues: CASSLDSPWTGSGEQFF. Written as DNA, the CDR3 is TGTGCCAGCAGCTTAGATTCACCTTGGACAGGGAGTGGTGAGCAGTTCTTC. The chain carries TRBV11-3 and TRBJ2-1; 8 bases are shared with TRBD1. There are 17 residues in the CDR3. Unmatched junction bases numbered 13, after V lost 0 bases and J lost 9 bases. Germline V CDR1 and CDR2: SGHNT, YENEEA. Using reference TRBV11-3 and TRBJ2-1 for the parts outside the CDR3, the full variable domain is EAGVVQSPRYKIIEKKQPVAFWCNPISGHNTLYWYLQNLGQGPELLIRYENEEAVDDSQLPKDRFSAERLKGVDSTLKIQPAELGDSAVYLCASSLDSPWTGSGEQFFGPGTRLTVL.

In this sample, this clone turned up once. V usage is TRBV7-9 and J usage is TRBJ1-2; possibly TRBD1 for D (6 bases). Germline V gene sequence: CDR1 SEHNR, CDR2 FQNEAQ (reference sequence). The CDR3 is 14 residues long. Deletions cut 5 bases from V and 4 bases from J, with 14 bases between. CDR3 in DNA: TGTGCCAGCAGCCCGCAAGGACAGTTCTATGGCTACACCTTC. Amino acids: CASSPQGQFYGYTF.

This sequence joins TRBV6-5 and TRBJ2-1; TRBD2 agrees at 12 bases. Trimming at V came to 5 bases and at J to 4 bases, leaving 3 bases not matched to a gene. The V gene's germline CDR1 is MNHEY and CDR2 SVGAGI. This CDR3 spans 15 amino acids. CDR3 in DNA: TGTGCCAGCAGTAGGACTAGCGGGGTTTACAATGAGCAGTTCTTC. Translation gives CASSRTSGVYNEQFF.

J is TRBJ1-2 and V is TRBV2, with no clear D. Trimming cost V 4 bases and J 4 bases, with 7 bases left between them. The CDR3 length is 12 residues. Germline loops: CDR1 SNHLY, CDR2 FYNNEI. CDR3 sequence: CASSGSSYGYTF. For the CDR3, the DNA is TGTGCCAGCAGTGGAAGTTCCTATGGCTACACCTTC.

The chain employs TRBV11-2 and TRBJ2-2; TRBD1 might be the D (5 bases). Germline V gene sequence: CDR1 SGHAT, CDR2 FQNNGV. V lost 5 bases and J lost 2, with 12 bases in between. The CDR3 contains 15 residues. CDR3: CASSRTHVNTGELFF. CDR3 DNA sequence: TGTGCCAGCAGCCGGACACACGTTAACACCGGGGAGCTGTTTTTT. Full variable domain (missing parts from reference TRBV11-2 and TRBJ2-2): EAGVAQSPRYKIIEKRQSVAFWCNPISGHATLYWYQQILGQGPKLLIQFQNNGVVDDSQLPKDRFSAERLKGVDSTLKIQPAKLEDSAVYLCASSRTHVNTGELFFGEGSRLTVL.

CDR3 coding DNA: TGTGCCAGCAGCTGGGGTAATAGGTGGGAGCAGTACTTC. Its translation: CASSWGNRWEQYF. The chain employs TRBV5-5 and TRBJ2-7; D gene uncertain. Germline V gives CDR1 SGHKS, CDR2 YYEKEE (reference sequence). Deletions cut 3 bases from V and 7 bases from J, with 14 bases between. This CDR3 has 13 residues.

The CDR3 sequence is CASSGEVDTEAFF. The CDR3 DNA follows: TGTGCCAGCAGTGGGGAAGTGGACACTGAAGCTTTCTTT. This rearrangement joins TRBV2 to TRBJ1-1; no firm D call. This CDR3 is built from 13 residues. Between the trimmed V and J ends, which lost 4 bases and 3 bases, there was a span of 9 bases. CDR1 SNHLY and CDR2 FYNNEI come from the germline V gene.

The chain uses TRBV18 and TRBJ1-1; D perhaps matches TRBD1 (5 bases). V gave up 6 bases and J gave up 3 bases, with 14 bases separating them. This CDR3 has 14 residues. Germline CDR1 and CDR2: KGHSH and LQKENI. CDR3 loop: CASSPQGKDTEAFF. The CDR3, as DNA: TGTGCCAGCTCGCCCCAGGGAAAGGACACTGAAGCTTTCTTT. The full variable domain, with the rest looked up from reference TRBV18 and TRBJ1-1, is NAGVMQNPRHLVRRRGQEARLRCSPMKGHSHVYWYRQLPEEGLKFMVYLQKENIIDESGMPKERFSAEFPKEGPSILRIQQVVRGDSAAYFCASSPQGKDTEAFFGQGTRLTVV.

With respect to this clone: The junction departs from germline at one end; a sequencing error may be responsible. The chain carries TRBV7-7 and TRBJ2-3, with D possibly TRBD2 on 6 matching bases. The CDR3 is 15 residues long. Germline assignment: CDR1 SSHAT and CDR2 FNYEAQ (reference sequence). The CDR3 DNA reads as TGTGCTAGCAGCCGAGGACCGGGGGTAACAGATACGCAGTATTTT. Translation gives CASSRGPGVTDTQYF.

The chain employs TRBV30 and TRBJ1-2; weak D call: TRBD1 (5 bases). The CDR3 is made up of 12 amino acids. Germline V CDR1 and CDR2: GTSNPN, SVGIG (reference sequence). V shed 3 bases and J shed 8 bases, with 13 bases lying between them. For the CDR3, the DNA is TGTGCCTGGAGGGGGACCTCGTGGGGCTACACCTTC. Its protein is CAWRGTSWGYTF.

A few counts support this clone. This chain links TRBV19 with TRBJ2-1, with TRBD1 identical over 7 bases. Unmatched junction bases numbered 6, after V lost 7 bases and J lost 9 bases. There are 12 residues in the CDR3. From germline, CDR1 is LNHDA and CDR2 SQIVND (reference sequence). The CDR3 region has the DNA TGTGCCAGTAAAGGACAGGCCGGTGAGCAGTTCTTC. It is translated as CASKGQAGEQFF.

This sequence joins TRBV6-5 and TRBJ2-3, with D perhaps assigned TRBD1 or TRBD2 (5 bases each). Trimming stripped 1 base from V and 1 base from J, with 9 bases between. The germline V gene has CDR1 MNHEY and CDR2 SVGAGI. The CDR3 covers 15 residues. The CDR3 nucleotides are TGTGCCAGCAGTTACTTGGGACCAGGCACAGATACGCAGTATTTT. Protein product: CASSYLGPGTDTQYF.

The V call is TRBV5-4, the J call TRBJ1-1; a possible D gene is TRBD1 (5 bases). The V and J ends lost 0 bases and 3 bases respectively, with 9 bases between them. This CDR3 is 14 amino acids long. Germline CDR1 SGHNT, CDR2 YYREEE (reference sequence). In DNA, the CDR3 is TGTGCCAGCAGCTTGGAGGGGAGAGACACTGAAGCTTTCTTT. It codes for CASSLEGRDTEAFF.

The chain couples TRBV14 to TRBJ2-5; D perhaps matches TRBD2 (5 bases). The CDR3 loop spans 13 amino acids. Germline V lookup: CDR1 SGHDN, CDR2 FVKESK. Trimming took 5 bases from V and 2 from J, leaving 9 bases between them. CDR3 DNA: TGTGCCAGCAGCACCGGAGGACAAGAGACCCAGTACTTC. It is translated as CASSTGGQETQYF.

The rearrangement uses TRBV29-1 and TRBJ1-1; D may be TRBD1 (6 bases). Per the germline V gene, CDR1 is SQVTM and CDR2 is ANQGSEA. V lost 6 bases to trimming and J lost 5 bases, with 13 bases between them. This CDR3 has 12 amino acids. CDR3 protein: CSVRGEGTEAFF. DNA for the CDR3: TGCAGCGTGAGGGGGGAGGGGACTGAAGCTTTCTTT.

V and J are TRBV27 and TRBJ1-1; TRBD1 agrees at 7 bases. Germline loops: CDR1 MNHEY, CDR2 SMNVEV (reference sequence). The CDR3 sequence is 14 residues long. With 5 bases clipped from V and 7 bases from J, the junction kept 10 bases outside the gene matches. This CDR3 reads CASSPSGTANEAFF. CDR3 in DNA: TGTGCCAGCAGTCCATCCGGGACAGCTAATGAAGCTTTCTTT.

The genes are TRBV11-2 and TRBJ1-3; TRBD1 is a possible D gene (5 bases). CDR1 is SGHAT and CDR2 is FQNNGV in the germline V gene. The CDR3 contains 16 residues. Trimming took 1 base from V and 0 from J, leaving 10 bases between them. The CDR3 loop reads CASSLATGLSGNTIYF. The CDR3 nucleotides are TGTGCCAGCAGCTTAGCTACAGGCCTCTCTGGAAACACCATATATTTT.

This clone appeared once. The chain joins TRBV7-3 to TRBJ2-7; 7 bases fit TRBD1. This CDR3 comprises 13 residues. The trim removed 5 bases at V and 5 bases at J, leaving 6 bases unmatched. Per germline, CDR1 SGHTA and CDR2 FQGTGA. The CDR3 coding sequence is TGTGCCAGCAGCACGACAGGGCTCCACGAGCAGTACTTC. Translated, it gives CASSTTGLHEQYF.

V usage is TRBV6-1 and J usage is TRBJ1-1; tentatively, D is TRBD1 (6 bases). V was pared by 5 bases and J by 7 bases, with 14 bases between. The germline gives CDR1 MNHNS, CDR2 SASEGT. This CDR3 is built from 13 residues. The CDR3 protein is CASSPGGQGEAFF. The CDR3 DNA is TGTGCCAGCAGTCCCGGGGGGCAGGGTGAAGCTTTCTTT.

The V and J genes are TRBV5-5 and TRBJ1-4; TRBD1 is a possible D gene (5 bases). Germline loops: CDR1 SGHKS, CDR2 YYEKEE (reference sequence). V was shortened by 3 bases and J by 8 bases, with 14 bases between the two germline ends. The CDR3 runs 14 residues. The CDR3 sequence is CASSWTTKGEKLFF. In DNA form, the CDR3 reads TGTGCCAGCAGCTGGACTACGAAGGGGGAAAAACTGTTTTTT.

The chain combines TRBV2 with TRBJ2-1, with 8 bases lining up with TRBD1. The CDR3 sequence is 13 residues long. Trimming cost V 8 bases and J 3 bases; bases outside gene matches: 3. Germline loops: CDR1 SNHLY, CDR2 FYNNEI. CDR3 DNA: TGTGCCAGCTCAGGGGGCTTCTACAATGAGCAGTTCTTC. It codes for CASSGGFYNEQFF. Supplemented by reference TRBV2 and TRBJ2-1, the full variable domain reads EPEVTQTPSHQVTQMGQEVILRCVPISNHLYFYWYRQILGQKVEFLVSFYNNEISEKSEIFDDQFSVERPDGSNFTLKIRSTKLEDSAMYFCASSGGFYNEQFFGPGTRLTVL.

The chain recombines TRBV7-9 with TRBJ1-1, with 8 bases lining up with TRBD1. Germline values: CDR1 SEHNR, CDR2 FQNEAQ (reference sequence). The CDR3 is made up of 15 amino acids. The V gene end was trimmed by 5 bases and the J gene end by 4 bases; junction bases not matched to a gene: 9. The DNA for the CDR3 is TGTGCCAGCAGCCCCGGACAGGGAGAGAGCACTGAAGCTTTCTTT. It encodes CASSPGQGESTEAFF. The full variable domain, in which reference TRBV7-9 and TRBJ1-1 provide the parts outside the CDR3, is DTGVSQNPRHKITKRGQNVTFRCDPISEHNRLYWYRQTLGQGPEFLTYFQNEAQLEKSRLLSDRFSAERPKGSFSTLEIQRTEQGDSAMYLCASSPGQGESTEAFFGQGTRLTVV.

V is TRBV5-6 and J is TRBJ1-5; TRBD1 might be the D (6 bases). The CDR3 is 17 amino acids. Germline values: CDR1 SGHDT, CDR2 YYEEEE. Trimming took off 0 bases at V and 9 bases at J, with 22 bases between the two ends. CDR3 sequence reads: CASSLGVGGFGVMPQHF. The CDR3 DNA sequence: TGTGCCAGCAGCTTGGGAGTAGGGGGGTTCGGAGTAATGCCCCAGCATTTT.

In regard to this clone: Other DNA sequences of this sample code for an identical CDR3. The chain is built from TRBV2 and TRBJ1-1; D perhaps matches TRBD1 (5 bases). CDR1 SNHLY and CDR2 FYNNEI come from the germline V gene. The CDR3 has 13 residues. Trimming pared 6 bases from V and 1 base from J, leaving 9 bases between. Written as DNA, the CDR3 is TGTGCCAGCAGAGGGGATAGGAACACTGAAGCTTTCTTT. Translation gives CASRGDRNTEAFF.

This clone was seen once. The CDR3, as DNA: TGCGCCAGCAGCCTCGAGGGCGGCACCGGGGAGCTGTTTTTT. Protein sequence: CASSLEGGTGELFF. The chain has TRBV5-1 and TRBJ2-2; TRBD2 might be the D (5 bases). The germline V and J ends were trimmed by 4 bases and 4 bases, with 11 bases remaining between them. The length of the CDR3 is 14 residues. The germline CDR1 and CDR2 sequences are SGHRS and YFSETQ.

The chain links TRBV5-4 to TRBJ1-1; D may be TRBD1 (6 bases). The CDR3 totals 14 residues. Looked up from germline, CDR1 is SGHNT and CDR2 is YYREEE (reference sequence). The V gene lost 0 bases and the J gene lost 8 bases, with 14 bases spanning the gap. In nucleotides, the CDR3 is TGTGCCAGCAGCTTGGAGGGGGACATATCCGAAGCTTTCTTT. It translates to CASSLEGDISEAFF.